The 3 T cell receptor beta chains presented below share a single source sample, sequenced in a study of blood T cells in healthy people across ages. A J-beta primer mix and a sample-barcoded 5' primer were used in a second PCR of roughly 7 to 12 cycles. TCRdb itself ran the 5' RACE reads through MiXCR, one entry per CDR3 protein. This table holds fewer than 800,000 distinct CDR3 sequences, about 52% found once. The specimen sequenced was blood. These TCRs come from a woman aged 55 to 70 in good health.

The chain has TRBV25-1 and TRBJ1-2; the match to TRBD1 covers 7 bases. J gave up 5 bases and V 4 bases, and 10 bases lay outside the gene matches. Germline V gene lookup returns CDR1 MGHDK and CDR2 SYGVNS. CDR3 length equals 15 residues. This CDR3 reads CASSAGAGGHYGYTF. CDR3 bases: TGTGCCAGCAGTGCGGGGGCAGGGGGACATTATGGCTACACCTTC.

V usage is TRBV29-1 and J usage is TRBJ1-2; no clear D. V lost 5 bases to trimming and J lost 6 bases, with 16 bases between them. Germline V gene sequence: CDR1 SQVTM, CDR2 ANQGSEA. This CDR3 spans 13 amino acids. The CDR3 DNA reads as TGCAGCGTTTATGGGTCGGCAGGCGATGGCTACACCTTC. Its protein product is CSVYGSAGDGYTF.

The table lists this clonotype with a few counts. The chain uses TRBV20-1 and TRBJ2-7, with TRBD1 as a possible D gene (6 bases). This CDR3 is built from 15 residues. V was clipped by 3 bases and J by 3 bases, with 18 bases between them. CDR1 is DFQATT, CDR2 SNEGSKA, per germline (reference sequence). DNA of the CDR3: TGCAGTGCTAGGCACCCCCGGGACAACCTCTACGAGCAGTACTTC. This encodes CSARHPRDNLYEQYF.